This record concerns one T cell receptor (beta chain) sequence. This clonotype came up a few times. The specificity of this receptor is unknown. No clone much larger than this one lies a single base away; base qualities are absent. Sample treatment or condition, as interpreted from the label and publication: live attenuated yellow fever vaccine strain. Two biological replicates of bulk PBMCs were collected at each blood-draw timepoint. PBMCs were isolated from peripheral blood using a standard Ficoll-Paque protocol. RNA was extracted with TriZol from bulk PBMCs, CD4 and CD8 fractions, and dextramer-positive and dextramer-negative fractions. The entry originates in a study of T cells after yellow fever vaccination (dated by TCRdb to between 2017 and 2020). About the investigation overall: The SMART-Seq v4 Ultra Low Input RNA kit was used to prepare libraries from fractions with low cell numbers. To follow T-cell clones before and after primary and booster YFV17D yellow fever vaccination, bulk TCR alpha and beta repertoires were sequenced over time. The cohort comprised two healthy male donors, one aged 18 to 30 and one aged 30 to 40 years. Blood samples were taken at several timepoints before and after primary and secondary immunization, and bulk PBMC replicates and cell subsets were isolated. The full study reports these points: A small fraction of clonotypes showed up in both the CD4 and CD8 compartments, probably as a result of convergent recombination. Because the study included only two donors, the extent to which the findings can be generalized is limited. FACS-sorted repertoires could contain abundant contaminating clonotypes from the bulk population, so computational filtering was required. Most clones expanded after primary vaccination (approximately 95% of CD4 and approximately 90% of CD8) were re-detected after the booster, suggesting that broad memory maintenance occurred. The secondary T-cell response was weaker than the primary response but faster, peaking on day 5 instead of day 15.

TCR cDNA was synthesized by 5'RACE template switching, through which a universal primer site and unique molecular identifiers were introduced. Priming of cDNA synthesis was performed from both the TCR alpha and TCR beta constant segments. Library amplification involved two PCR steps, and the second step added sample barcodes and sequencing adapters. Sequencing of libraries was done on Illumina HiSeq 2500 (2x100 bp) or NovaSeq (2x150 bp). The original methods were these. Reads were demultiplexed and collapsed into UMI consensus sequences with MIGEC, and V(D)J alignment was performed with MiXCR. Vaccine-responding clonotypes were defined with edgeR using replicate PBMC samples, requiring FDR below 0.01 and a log2 fold change above 5 up to day 15. Bulk clonotypes were assigned CD4 or CD8 identity according to which sequenced CD4 or CD8 repertoire held them at higher abundance. TCRdb ran its own pipeline on the public reads, namely fastp trimming at Q25 and MiXCR clone calling, and kept in-frame beta chains. Identical CDR3 protein sequences are pooled into one entry, listed with their most common genes and DNA. These V and J calls are TCRdb output, not the study's own analysis. The table for this sample lists around 350,000 distinct CDR3 sequences; more than 5.5% of them were counted only once. Together, the top ten hold about 15% of the sample.

CDR1 and CDR2 were assigned from the germline V gene (reference sequence) as SEHNR and FQNEAQ. The CDR3, cysteine through phenylalanine, is 13 amino acids long. The DNA shown is the 39-base CDR3, in frame from base 1. The trim is 5 bases for V and 4 bases for J, with a gap of 10 bases between the germline ends. This receptor was obtained from a man in his thirties or forties who received the YFV17D yellow fever vaccine. The material was PBMCs, obtained 5 days after the yellow fever booster vaccination. Rearrangement joined TRBV7-9 to TRBJ2-3, with no confidently assigned D gene. The CDR3: CASSRVWPDTQYF. The bases are TGTGCCAGCAGCCGCGTGTGGCCAGATACGCAGTATTTT.